These 27 T cell receptor beta chains share one sample of origin, sequenced in a study of cytomegalovirus exposure and HLA in healthy donors. The PCR employed 60 Vbeta primers together with 13 Jbeta primers. The method was immunoSEQ multiplex PCR; TCRdb's version includes in-frame clones alone and lacks a portion of them. The sample carries approximately 160,000 clones, 70% to 80% recorded once. Sequenced material: PBMCs. These TCRs come from a woman aged 40 to 55 in good health and CMV-seronegative.

This clone was recorded only once. The gene calls are TRBV7-9 and TRBJ2-7; TRBD1 matches at 8 bases. The germline V gene has CDR1 SEHNR and CDR2 FQNEAQ (reference sequence). The length of the CDR3 is 15 residues. Trimming removed 7 bases from V and 5 bases from J; junction bases left unmatched: 13. The DNA of the CDR3 is TGTGCCAGCACCGAGTCGGGCAGGGGGCGCGACGAGCAGTACTTC. Amino acids: CASTESGRGRDEQYF.

The chain combines TRBV30 with TRBJ1-4; 7 nucleotides align to TRBD1. Germline CDR1 and CDR2: GTSNPN and SVGIG (reference sequence). This CDR3 region has 14 residues. Germline trimming cut 5 bases from V and 6 bases from J; bases unmatched to any gene: 9. The CDR3 DNA reads TGTGCCTGGTCCCGGGCGCAGGGGGATGAAAAACTGTTTTTT. Protein sequence: CAWSRAQGDEKLFF.

This clone was seen a few times. The chain carries TRBV5-6 and TRBJ2-7; 10 nucleotides agree with TRBD2. J was trimmed by 3 bases and V by 1 base; bases with no gene match: 10. Germline CDR1 reads SGHDT; CDR2 reads YYEEEE. The CDR3 length is 17 residues. CDR3 nucleotides: TGTGCCAGCAGCTTGATTGCCAGCCTAGCGGGGGACTACGAGCAGTACTTC. Its protein product is CASSLIASLAGDYEQYF.

In this sample, this clone turned up once. The chain links TRBV5-1 to TRBJ1-2; D is ambiguous. Trimming stripped 0 bases from V and 8 bases from J, with 8 bases between. CDR3 length: 12 residues. The germline CDR1 and CDR2 sequences are SGHRS and YFSETQ. For the CDR3, the DNA is TGCGCCAGCAGCTTGGGAGGTGGCGGCTACACCTTC. As protein: CASSLGGGGYTF.

The CDR3 loop reads CASRPLVTDTQYF. The CDR3 nucleotides read TGTGCCAGCAGGCCACTAGTTACAGATACGCAGTATTTT. The chain uses TRBV2 and TRBJ2-3; tentative D call: TRBD2 (5 bases). Germline assignment: CDR1 SNHLY and CDR2 FYNNEI. CDR3 length: 13 residues. Trimming shortened V by 6 bases and J by 3 bases, and 10 bases separated the two germline ends.

This chain joins TRBV6-1 and TRBJ1-4; D possibly corresponds to TRBD1 (5 bases). CDR1 and CDR2 (germline): MNHNS, SASEGT. The ends were cut back, 1 base at V and 8 bases at J, with 11 bases in the middle. The CDR3 length is 14 residues. CDR3 in amino acids: CASSEGGKGEKLFF. The CDR3 nucleotides read TGTGCCAGCAGTGAAGGGGGTAAGGGGGAAAAACTGTTTTTT.

The rearrangement uses TRBV28 and TRBJ2-7; TRBD1 agrees at 9 bases. The germline V gene encodes CDR1 MDHEN and CDR2 SYDVKM. V lost 4 bases, J lost 6 bases, and 13 bases stayed unmatched. The CDR3 covers 16 residues. The CDR3 DNA reads as TGTGCCAGCAGTTCCTCCGGGACAGGGCCGTCGGGCGAGCAGTACTTC. Its protein is CASSSSGTGPSGEQYF.

The chain combines TRBV7-9 with TRBJ2-5, with D possibly TRBD2 on 5 matching bases. Between the trimmed V and J ends, which lost 3 bases and 5 bases, there was a span of 13 bases. This CDR3 contains 14 residues. Looked up from germline, CDR1 is SEHNR and CDR2 is FQNEAQ (reference sequence). In DNA form, the CDR3 reads TGTGCCAGCAGCTTCCCGCGGGTGGGGGAGACCCAGTACTTC. Protein product: CASSFPRVGETQYF.

The gene calls are TRBV7-8 and TRBJ1-5; no firm D call. The CDR3 spans 13 residues. The germline V gene encodes CDR1 SGHVS and CDR2 FQNEAQ. The V gene lost 5 bases and the J gene lost 7 bases, with 12 bases spanning the gap. Here the CDR3 DNA reads TGTGCCAGCAGCCCAACCTCGGAGCAGCCCCAGCATTTT. Translating gives CASSPTSEQPQHF.

V and J are TRBV6-6 and TRBJ2-1; perhaps TRBD2 as D (6 bases). Looked up from germline, CDR1 is MNHNY and CDR2 is SVGAGI (reference sequence). The length of the CDR3 is 13 residues. The germline V and J ends were trimmed by 1 base and 8 bases, with 9 bases remaining between them. CDR3 protein: CASSYLEGHEQFF. CDR3 bases: TGTGCCAGCAGTTACTTGGAGGGTCATGAGCAGTTCTTC.

This clone was found a few times. V gene TRBV27 combines with J gene TRBJ1-1, with no clear D. This CDR3 is built from 16 residues. Germline loops: CDR1 MNHEY, CDR2 SMNVEV (reference sequence). V dropped 6 bases and J dropped 4 bases, with 21 bases sitting between them. DNA of the CDR3: TGTGCCAGCAGCCCCGTGACGGGGAGGGAGGGCACTGAAGCTTTCTTT. Amino acids: CASSPVTGREGTEAFF.

The rearrangement uses TRBV14 and TRBJ1-1; D perhaps matches TRBD1 (6 bases). Germline V lookup: CDR1 SGHDN, CDR2 FVKESK. The ends were cut back, 1 base at V and 0 bases at J, with 15 bases in the middle. This CDR3 spans 17 amino acids. The CDR3 coding sequence is TGTGCCAGCAGCCAAGGTCAGGGGCCTCTCATGAACACTGAAGCTTTCTTT. Its translation is CASSQGQGPLMNTEAFF.

The V gene is TRBV6-6, the J gene TRBJ2-7, with a tentative D call TRBD2 (6 bases). The V and J ends lost 0 bases and 5 bases respectively, with 11 bases between them. CDR1 and CDR2 from the germline V gene are MNHNY and SVGAGI (reference sequence). The CDR3 contains 14 residues. In nucleotides, the CDR3 is TGTGCCAGCAGTTACTCGGGTACTAGCAACGAGCAGTACTTC. Translating gives CASSYSGTSNEQYF.

As concerns this clone: One end of the junction fails to match germline, which may point to a read error. The chain combines TRBV2 with TRBJ2-6; 7 bases align to TRBD1. The germline V gene has CDR1 SNHLY and CDR2 FYNNEI. CDR3 length equals 17 residues. The CDR3 spells CASSLQGVRSGANVPTF. CDR3 sequence (DNA): TGTGCCAGCAGTCTTCAGGGGGTTCGGAGTGGGGCCAACGTCCCGACTTTC.

This chain connects TRBV6-5 to TRBJ1-1; D perhaps matches TRBD1 (6 bases). The length of the CDR3 is 15 residues. CDR1 and CDR2 from the germline V gene are MNHEY and SVGAGI. V was clipped by 6 bases and J by 7 bases, with 21 bases between them. The CDR3 nucleotides are TGTGCCAGCAGGGGGAACAGGGCGACGAAAAGTGAAGCTTTCTTT. Translation gives CASRGNRATKSEAFF.

Concerning this clone: At one of its ends the junction is not consistent with the germline gene, which may arise from a read error. The chain is built from TRBV7-7 and TRBJ2-7, with D possibly matching TRBD1 (5 bases). The CDR3 extends over 14 amino acids. The germline V gene encodes CDR1 SSHAT and CDR2 FNYEAQ (reference sequence). This CDR3 is CASSFRQGPYEQYF. CDR3 DNA sequence: TGTGCTAGCAGCTTTAGGCAGGGCCCCTACGAGCAGTACTTC.

The chain uses TRBV2 and TRBJ1-5; TRBD1 matches 9 bases. This CDR3 has 15 amino acids. V trimming: 5 bases; J trimming: 7 bases; junction bases outside the gene matches: 9. Looked up from germline, CDR1 is SNHLY and CDR2 is FYNNEI. CDR3 in amino acids: CASSPGQGGVQPQHF. CDR3 DNA sequence: TGTGCCAGCAGTCCGGGACAGGGTGGAGTACAGCCCCAGCATTTT.

This chain's CDR3 is CASSVELNEKLFF. The DNA of the CDR3 is TGTGCCAGCAGCGTAGAGCTTAATGAAAAACTGTTTTTT. This chain joins TRBV9 and TRBJ1-4; D call uncertain. Germline V CDR1 and CDR2: SGDLS, YYNGEE. CDR3 length: 13 amino acids. V was shortened by 0 bases and J by 4 bases, with 4 bases between the two germline ends.

The genes are TRBV27 and TRBJ1-5; D unclear. This CDR3 has 13 amino acids. V was shortened by 1 base and J by 5 bases, with 6 bases between the two germline ends. Germline V lookup: CDR1 MNHEY, CDR2 SMNVEV (reference sequence). The DNA of the CDR3 is TGTGCCAGCAGTTTATTGGGAGATCAGCCCCAGCATTTT. Protein product: CASSLLGDQPQHF.

The V gene is TRBV30, the J gene TRBJ1-1, with D possibly being TRBD1 (5 bases). The CDR3 has 13 amino acids. Germline V gene data show CDR1 as GTSNPN and CDR2 as SVGIG (reference sequence). V was trimmed by 7 bases and J by 5 bases, leaving 17 bases between them. The CDR3 bases are TGTGCCTCGAACTCAGGGTTGGGAACTGAAGCTTTCTTT. Translating gives CASNSGLGTEAFF.

The chain has TRBV6-1 and TRBJ2-7; TRBD1 is a possible D gene (6 bases). Germline V lookup: CDR1 MNHNS, CDR2 SASEGT. The CDR3 is made up of 14 amino acids. V lost 6 bases and J 0 bases, leaving 12 bases between the germline ends. The CDR3 loop is CASSGDNNSYEQYF. CDR3 DNA: TGTGCCAGCAGCGGGGACAACAACTCCTACGAGCAGTACTTC.

V gene TRBV2 combines with J gene TRBJ2-2; perhaps TRBD1 as D (6 bases). Trimming removed 6 bases from V and 1 base from J, with 12 bases in between. CDR3 size: 15 residues. The germline V gene has CDR1 SNHLY and CDR2 FYNNEI. CDR3 DNA sequence: TGTGCCAGCAGAGTCCGGACAGAGAACACCGGGGAGCTGTTTTTT. It yields the protein CASRVRTENTGELFF.

The CDR3 sequence: CATSGKGTGDATNEKLFF. CDR3 coding DNA: TGTGCCACCAGCGGCAAGGGGACAGGGGACGCAACTAATGAAAAACTGTTTTTT. This rearrangement joins TRBV15 to TRBJ1-4; 10 nucleotides match TRBD1. Unmatched junction bases numbered 9, after V lost 5 bases and J lost 0 bases. Germline V CDR1 and CDR2: LNHNV, YYDKDF (reference sequence). This CDR3 spans 18 amino acids.

V is TRBV11-2 and J is TRBJ1-1, with D possibly matching TRBD1 (5 bases). The V gene lost 3 bases and the J gene lost 8 bases, with 13 bases spanning the gap. Germline loops: CDR1 SGHAT, CDR2 FQNNGV. The CDR3 spans 13 residues. The CDR3 coding sequence is TGTGCCAGCAGCTTGGGACTTTTCCTGGAAGCTTTCTTT. This encodes CASSLGLFLEAFF.

This clone was seen a handful of times. The gene calls are TRBV2 and TRBJ2-2, with 7 bases lining up with TRBD2. Germline CDR1 and CDR2: SNHLY and FYNNEI. V was pared by 9 bases and J by 1 base, with 8 bases of the junction left unmatched. The CDR3 consists of 15 residues. CDR3 nucleotide sequence: TGTGCCAGTATGATGGGGACTATGAACACCGGGGAGCTGTTTTTT. It specifies CASMMGTMNTGELFF.

The chain couples TRBV11-2 to TRBJ2-7; 7 nucleotides match TRBD1. J was trimmed by 3 bases and V by 1 base; bases with no gene match: 6. CDR1 and CDR2 (germline): SGHAT, FQNNGV. CDR3 size: 15 residues. CDR3 loop: CASSLGDSVYYEQYF. The DNA for the CDR3 is TGTGCCAGCAGCTTAGGGGACAGCGTTTACTACGAGCAGTACTTC.

The chain joins TRBV13 to TRBJ1-1; TRBD1 might be the D (5 bases). The CDR3 spans 15 residues. V gave up 5 bases and J gave up 1 base, with 14 bases separating them. CDR1 PRHDT and CDR2 FYEKMQ come from the germline V gene (reference sequence). The CDR3 sequence is CASSPGGGGNTEAFF. The CDR3, as DNA: TGTGCCAGCAGCCCGGGCGGGGGAGGGAACACTGAAGCTTTCTTT.